This record looks at one T cell receptor (beta chain) sequence and its context. The target antigen is unknown. Researchers prepared the TCRbeta library using unique molecular identifiers, the study reports. TCRdb reprocessed the PCR reads with MiXCR, giving one entry per CDR3 protein. Among around 440,000 distinct CDR3 sequences listed, about 10% were seen once. These data come from a study of T-cell reconstitution after alpha-beta-depleted transplantation in children. Overall study findings and caveats: Several hundred expanded graft clones reportedly supplied alpha-beta T cells about two months after transplant. T cells produced anew were the main source of T-cell counts and diversity one year after transplant. Recipient T cells and thymic progenitors that survived were the source of the high TCRbeta diversity seen at day 60 in some patients.

The CDR3 has 11 amino acids. With 6 bases clipped from V and 15 bases from J, the junction kept 5 bases outside the gene matches. The TCR was taken from a child younger than 10 with inherited bone marrow failure, due to receive a stem cell transplant. The material was PBMCs, obtained before TCRalphabeta/CD19-depleted stem cell transplant. The chain recombines TRBV12-3 or TRBV12-4 with TRBJ1-6; 7 positions agree with TRBD1. CDR3 sequence (DNA): TGTGCCAGCAGCCCCGGGACAGTCCTCCACTTT. This sequence encodes CASSPGTVLHF.